The clone carrying this TCR beta chain has just a few counts. This CDR3 has 11 residues. Germline CDR1 and CDR2: GTSNPN and SVGIG (reference sequence). The ends were cut back, 5 bases at V and 0 bases at J, with 5 bases in the middle. TCRdb's table, derived via immunoSEQ multiplex PCR, lists solely in-frame clones and lacks some. The repertoire holds fewer than 90,000 clones, with around 87% as singletons. This sample stems from a study of OX40 agonist ivuxolimab in advanced cancers. The chain is built from TRBV30 and TRBJ2-7; no clear D gene. This receptor was obtained from an adult with an advanced solid tumor such as melanoma, head and neck, liver or kidney cancer. The specimen was CD4+ or CD8+ T cells sorted from blood, collected in a trial of the OX40 agonist ivuxolimab. As DNA, the CDR3 is TGTGCCTGGGAACTCTCCTACGAGCAGTACTTC. Protein sequence: CAWELSYEQYF.